Following are 25 T cell receptor beta chains from one sample sequenced in a study of blood T cell repertoires in COVID-19. TCRdb's copy holds only in-frame clones and misses some; the assay was immunoSEQ multiplex PCR. The sample contains more than 200,000 clones, 84% of which appear only once. Sequencing was performed on PBMCs or T cells enriched from blood (not recorded which). The receptors derive from a man aged 55 to 70 who had recovered from COVID-19.

The chain uses TRBV7-8 and TRBJ1-6, with D perhaps matching TRBD1 (5 bases). The CDR3 loop spans 15 amino acids. V was cut by 4 bases and J by 7 bases, with 14 bases left in between. Germline-derived CDR1 and CDR2 are SGHVS and FQNEAQ. The CDR3 here is CASSYGIQGNSPLHF. CDR3 coding DNA: TGTGCCAGCAGCTATGGGATCCAGGGAAATTCACCCCTCCACTTT.

The chain has TRBV19 and TRBJ2-1; 10 bases are shared with TRBD2. The CDR3 is made up of 16 amino acids. CDR1 and CDR2 from the germline V gene are LNHDA and SQIVND (reference sequence). V shed 3 bases, J shed 7 bases, and the junction held 9 bases outside the gene matches. In nucleotides, the CDR3 is TGTGCCAGTAGTATTCTTAGCGGGGGGCCACGGAATGAGCAGTTCTTC. Amino acid sequence: CASSILSGGPRNEQFF.

This chain links TRBV6-2 or TRBV6-3 with TRBJ1-2; TRBD1 matches at 8 bases. Looked up from germline, CDR1 is MNHEY and CDR2 is SVGEGT. The CDR3 has 17 residues. The V segment lost 1 base and the J segment 3 bases; nucleotides outside the gene matches: 10. CDR3 sequence (DNA): TGTGCCAGCAGTTACTTCCCTCCAGGGGGCAAAGACTATGGCTACACCTTC. This sequence encodes CASSYFPPGGKDYGYTF.

The chain uses TRBV5-8 and TRBJ2-5; D is possibly TRBD1 (6 bases). Deletions cut 1 base from V and 2 bases from J, with 12 bases between. CDR3 length: 15 amino acids. Per germline, CDR1 SGHTS and CDR2 YDEGEE. CDR3 coding DNA: TGTGCCAGCAGCTTGTGGGGACAATCTCAAGAGACCCAGTACTTC. Translation: CASSLWGQSQETQYF.

The chain links TRBV19 to TRBJ2-6; 7 bases are a match to TRBD1. Per the germline V gene, CDR1 is LNHDA and CDR2 is SQIVND (reference sequence). The ends lost 11 bases at V and 0 bases at J; junction bases unmatched: 13. This CDR3 has 17 amino acids. The chain's CDR3 is CAVAGTGEISGANVLTF. CDR3 nucleotides: TGTGCCGTCGCGGGCACAGGGGAAATCTCTGGGGCCAACGTCCTGACTTTC.

The V call is TRBV3-1 (or the pseudogene TRBV3-2), the J call TRBJ1-1; D is perhaps TRBD1 (5 bases). V was clipped by 4 bases and J by 1 base, with 13 bases between them. The CDR3 runs 15 residues. Germline V gives CDR1 LGHDT, CDR2 YNNKEL (reference sequence). Here the CDR3 reads CASSRITGRNTEAFF. DNA of the CDR3: TGTGCCAGCAGCCGCATAACAGGTAGGAACACTGAAGCTTTCTTT.

A single count supports this clone. The rearrangement uses TRBV19 and TRBJ2-7; TRBD1 might be the D (6 bases). In germline, CDR1 is LNHDA, CDR2 SQIVND (reference sequence). The V end lost 3 bases, the J end lost 2 bases, and 11 bases lay between the germline ends. There are 14 residues in the CDR3. In nucleotides, the CDR3 is TGTGCCAGTAGTATTACGGACAGAACCTACGAGCAGTACTTC. Protein product: CASSITDRTYEQYF.

The rearrangement joins TRBV19 to TRBJ1-2; no reliable D call. The germline CDR1 and CDR2 sequences are LNHDA and SQIVND (reference sequence). The CDR3 has 18 amino acids. The V end lost 3 bases, the J end lost 4 bases, and 24 bases lay between the germline ends. The CDR3 here is CASSMFSGGRRRGYGYTF. The CDR3 DNA is TGTGCCAGTAGTATGTTTTCGGGTGGACGCCGGCGGGGCTATGGCTACACCTTC. The full variable domain, with the rest looked up from reference TRBV19 and TRBJ1-2, is DGGITQSPKYLFRKEGQNVTLSCEQNLNHDAMYWYRQDPGQGLRLIYYSQIVNDFQKGDIAEGYSVSREKKESFPLTVTSAQKNPTAFYLCASSMFSGGRRRGYGYTFGSGTRLTVV.

J is TRBJ2-5 and V is TRBV5-5; D unclear. Trimming stripped 5 bases from V and 0 bases from J, with 8 bases between. The CDR3 contains 13 residues. CDR1 is SGHKS, CDR2 YYEKEE, per germline (reference sequence). CDR3 loop: CASSDLYQETQYF. Written as DNA, the CDR3 is TGTGCCAGCAGTGACTTGTACCAAGAGACCCAGTACTTC.

The chain employs TRBV19 and TRBJ1-5; 11 positions agree with TRBD1. Unmatched junction bases numbered 5, after V lost 5 bases and J lost 5 bases. The CDR3 runs to 15 residues. Germline V gene data show CDR1 as LNHDA and CDR2 as SQIVND (reference sequence). CDR3: CASSSGTGGDQPQHF. CDR3 nucleotide sequence: TGTGCCAGTAGTTCCGGGACAGGGGGAGATCAGCCCCAGCATTTT.

The chain combines TRBV7-2 with TRBJ2-1; no reliable D call. The CDR3 sequence is 14 residues long. Trimming pared 2 bases from V and 4 bases from J, leaving 9 bases between. The germline gives CDR1 SGHTA, CDR2 FQGNSA. CDR3 residues: CASSLQVTYNEQFF. Here the CDR3 DNA reads TGTGCCAGCAGCTTACAGGTAACATACAATGAGCAGTTCTTC.

V usage is TRBV20-1 and J usage is TRBJ2-3; D ambiguous. The CDR3 spans 17 residues. Between the trimmed V and J ends, which lost 3 bases and 0 bases, there was a span of 19 bases. Germline V CDR1 and CDR2: DFQATT, SNEGSKA (reference sequence). In DNA, the CDR3 is TGCAGTGCTAGTAGTGGATCGGAACTACCTAGCACAGATACGCAGTATTTT. Encoded protein: CSASSGSELPSTDTQYF.

The genes are TRBV19 and TRBJ1-4; tentative D call: TRBD1 (6 bases). Between the trimmed V and J ends, which lost 1 base and 6 bases, there was a span of 12 bases. This CDR3 spans 15 amino acids. CDR1 is LNHDA, CDR2 SQIVND, per germline (reference sequence). The CDR3 loop is CASSIAYRDDEKLFF. CDR3 in DNA: TGTGCCAGTAGTATAGCGTACAGGGACGATGAAAAACTGTTTTTT.

In regard to this clone: Sequence at one end of the junction differs from germline and may be a read error. The chain has TRBV7-7 and TRBJ2-7; 10 nucleotides agree with TRBD1. This CDR3 spans 15 amino acids. Germline loops: CDR1 SSHAT, CDR2 FNYEAQ (reference sequence). In DNA form, the CDR3 reads TGTGCTAGCAGTCCCGGACAGGGGGAGTCCTACGAGCAGTACTTC. Residues: CASSPGQGESYEQYF.

The gene calls are TRBV19 and TRBJ1-5; D unresolved. Germline CDR1 and CDR2: LNHDA and SQIVND (reference sequence). The CDR3 loop spans 14 amino acids. The germline V and J ends were trimmed by 3 bases and 7 bases, with 13 bases remaining between them. DNA of the CDR3: TGTGCCAGTAGTATCGAGTCCCCGGGGCAGCCCCAGCATTTT. Translating gives CASSIESPGQPQHF. The variable domain in full, completed from reference TRBV19 and TRBJ1-5, reads DGGITQSPKYLFRKEGQNVTLSCEQNLNHDAMYWYRQDPGQGLRLIYYSQIVNDFQKGDIAEGYSVSREKKESFPLTVTSAQKNPTAFYLCASSIESPGQPQHFGDGTRLSIL.

In its sample, this clone was seen once. The J gene is TRBJ2-1, the V gene TRBV14; TRBD1 agrees at 7 bases. The V gene's germline CDR1 is SGHDN and CDR2 FVKESK. The CDR3 runs 15 residues. V shed 0 bases and J 6 bases; nucleotides not matched to a gene: 5. The chain's CDR3 is CASSQDLQGINEQFF. DNA for the CDR3: TGTGCCAGCAGCCAAGATCTACAGGGGATCAATGAGCAGTTCTTC. Full variable domain (rest looked up from reference TRBV14 and TRBJ2-1): EAGVTQFPSHSVIEKGQTVTLRCDPISGHDNLYWYRRVMGKEIKFLLHFVKESKQDESGMPNNRFLAERTGGTYSTLKVQPAELEDSGVYFCASSQDLQGINEQFFGPGTRLTVL.

This sequence joins TRBV7-2 and TRBJ2-5, with unresolved D. Germline V CDR1 and CDR2: SGHTA, FQGNSA. V was clipped by 5 bases and J by 5 bases, with 9 bases between them. This CDR3 is 12 amino acids long. The CDR3, as DNA: TGTGCCAGCAGCCTAAGTGCGGAGACCCAGTACTTC. The encoded protein is CASSLSAETQYF.

The J gene is TRBJ1-2, the V gene TRBV12-5; D gene unclear. CDR1 is LGHNT and CDR2 is FRNRAP in the germline V gene. Deletions cut 1 base from V and 6 bases from J, with 6 bases between. This CDR3 comprises 12 residues. The CDR3 protein is CASGLDHHGYTF. Written as DNA, the CDR3 is TGTGCTAGTGGTTTGGATCATCATGGCTACACCTTC. Full variable domain (missing parts from reference TRBV12-5 and TRBJ1-2): DARVTQTPRHKVTEMGQEVTMRCQPILGHNTVFWYRQTMMQGLELLAYFRNRAPLDDSGMPKDRFSAEMPDATLATLKIQPSEPRDSAVYFCASGLDHHGYTFGSGTRLTVV.

The V and J genes are TRBV5-6 and TRBJ2-6; TRBD1 is a possible D gene (6 bases). V lost 0 bases and J lost 4, with 14 bases in between. The CDR3 runs 17 residues. CDR1 is SGHDT and CDR2 is YYEEEE in the germline V gene. Here the CDR3 reads CASSLGQDVWGANVLTF. In nucleotides, the CDR3 is TGTGCCAGCAGCTTGGGACAGGATGTCTGGGGGGCCAACGTCCTGACTTTC.

This chain joins TRBV5-4 and TRBJ1-3; 7 positions agree with TRBD1. CDR3 size: 15 residues. Germline trimming cut 6 bases from V and 2 bases from J; bases unmatched to any gene: 8. CDR1 is SGHNT and CDR2 is YYREEE in the germline V gene (reference sequence). Here the CDR3 reads CASTTYGTAGNTIYF. DNA of the CDR3: TGTGCCAGCACCACATACGGGACAGCTGGAAACACCATATATTTT.

J is TRBJ1-6 and V is TRBV27; D is perhaps TRBD1 (6 bases). The ends were cut back, 8 bases at V and 3 bases at J, with 8 bases in the middle. The CDR3 length is 13 residues. The germline gives CDR1 MNHEY, CDR2 SMNVEV (reference sequence). The CDR3 DNA follows: TGTGCCAGCCAACAGGGCTATAATTCACCCCTCCACTTT. Translating gives CASQQGYNSPLHF.

This clone appeared a few times. The rearrangement uses TRBV10-3 and TRBJ2-1, with D maybe TRBD1 (6 bases). Looked up from germline, CDR1 is ENHRY and CDR2 is SYGVKD. The CDR3 runs 13 residues. The ends were cut back, 7 bases at V and 4 bases at J, with 11 bases in the middle. The DNA of the CDR3 is TGTGCCATCATGGAAGGACAGTACAATGAGCAGTTCTTC. Protein product: CAIMEGQYNEQFF.

V usage is TRBV30 and J usage is TRBJ2-1; 7 bases agree with TRBD1. Germline CDR1 and CDR2: GTSNPN and SVGIG (reference sequence). The length of the CDR3 is 12 residues. After removal of 1 base from V and 6 bases from J, the junction contained 0 bases not matched to a gene. The CDR3 DNA reads TGTGCCTGGAGTGCAGGGGGCAATGAGCAGTTCTTC. Protein: CAWSAGGNEQFF.

The chain joins TRBV12-5 to TRBJ2-5; TRBD2 agrees at 9 bases. The CDR3 is made up of 16 amino acids. CDR1 and CDR2 from the germline V gene are LGHNT and FRNRAP. The V segment lost 7 bases and the J segment 1 base; nucleotides outside the gene matches: 10. CDR3 DNA sequence: TGTGCTAGTGCCCAGGGGCCTAGCGGGGCCCAAGAGACCCAGTACTTC. Protein product: CASAQGPSGAQETQYF.

The genes are TRBV12-3 or TRBV12-4 and TRBJ2-5, with D maybe TRBD1 (5 bases). The ends were cut back, 5 bases at V and 5 bases at J, with 9 bases in the middle. The CDR3 is made up of 12 amino acids. CDR3 residues: CASSGARETQYF. In DNA form, the CDR3 reads TGTGCCAGCAGTGGGGCGCGGGAGACCCAGTACTTC.